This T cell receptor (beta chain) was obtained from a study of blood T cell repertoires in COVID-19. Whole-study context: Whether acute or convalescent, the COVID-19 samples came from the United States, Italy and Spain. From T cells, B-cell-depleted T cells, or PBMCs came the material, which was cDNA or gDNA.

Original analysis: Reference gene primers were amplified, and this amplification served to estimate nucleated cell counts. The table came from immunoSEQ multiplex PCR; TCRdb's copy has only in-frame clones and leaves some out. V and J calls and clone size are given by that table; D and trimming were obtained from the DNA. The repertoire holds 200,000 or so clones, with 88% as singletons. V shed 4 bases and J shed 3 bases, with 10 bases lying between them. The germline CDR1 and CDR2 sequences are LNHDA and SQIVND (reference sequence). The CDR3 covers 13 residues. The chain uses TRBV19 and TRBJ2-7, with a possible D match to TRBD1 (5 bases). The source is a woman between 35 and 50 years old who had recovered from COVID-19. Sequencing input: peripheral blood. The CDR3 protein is CASSSTGSYEQYF. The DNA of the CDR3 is TGTGCCAGTAGTAGTACAGGCAGCTACGAGCAGTACTTC.